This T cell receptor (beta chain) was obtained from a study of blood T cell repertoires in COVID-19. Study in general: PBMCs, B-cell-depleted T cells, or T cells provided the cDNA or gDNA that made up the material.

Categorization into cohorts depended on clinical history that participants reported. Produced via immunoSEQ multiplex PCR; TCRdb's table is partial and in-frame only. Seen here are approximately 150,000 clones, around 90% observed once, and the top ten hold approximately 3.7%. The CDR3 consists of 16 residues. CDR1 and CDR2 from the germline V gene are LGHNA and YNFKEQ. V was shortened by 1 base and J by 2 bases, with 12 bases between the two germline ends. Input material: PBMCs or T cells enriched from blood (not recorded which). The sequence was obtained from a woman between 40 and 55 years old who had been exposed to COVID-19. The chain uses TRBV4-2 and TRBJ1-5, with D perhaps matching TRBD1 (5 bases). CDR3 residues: CASSQGQTAGNQPQHF. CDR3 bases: TGTGCCAGCAGCCAAGGACAGACGGCTGGCAATCAGCCCCAGCATTTT.